The 23 T cell receptor beta chains below were found in one sample sequenced in a study of T cell repertoires in ileal Crohn's disease. Repertoires were generated with immunoSEQ multiplex PCR, while TCRdb's copy carries only in-frame clones and drops some. The sample gives roughly 15,000 clones, roughly 84% of which show up once; 5.5% to 7.5% is in the top ten. The source material was ileal tissue. These receptors originate from an adult with Crohn's disease.

This rearrangement joins TRBV7-2 to TRBJ2-7; TRBD2 might be the D (6 bases). The CDR3 length is 15 residues. V was clipped by 4 bases and J by 0 bases, with 13 bases between them. Per germline, CDR1 SGHTA and CDR2 FQGNSA. The CDR3 sequence is CASSSQLGGSYEQYF. CDR3 in DNA: TGTGCCAGCAGCTCACAGTTGGGAGGCTCCTACGAGCAGTACTTC.

The chain joins TRBV19 to TRBJ1-5, with D possibly being TRBD1 (6 bases). With 1 base removed from V and 7 bases from J, the gap between germline ends came to 14 bases. Germline CDR1 is LNHDA and CDR2 is SQIVND (reference sequence). CDR3 length: 15 residues. CDR3 DNA: TGTGCCAGTAGTATAGGGGGGGGCGTTACACAGCCCCAGCATTTT. Translated: CASSIGGGVTQPQHF.

This clone appeared once. The chain links TRBV7-9 to TRBJ1-4; the D gene is possibly TRBD1 (5 bases). Trimming stripped 1 base from V and 5 bases from J, with 8 bases between. The CDR3 consists of 14 residues. Germline CDR1 and CDR2: SEHNR and FQNEAQ (reference sequence). The CDR3 protein is CASSLGTLNEKLFF. CDR3 sequence (DNA): TGTGCCAGCAGCTTAGGGACACTGAATGAAAAACTGTTTTTT.

This chain links TRBV2 with TRBJ2-7; TRBD1 matches 7 bases. The CDR3 is made up of 14 amino acids. Germline V lookup: CDR1 SNHLY, CDR2 FYNNEI. The ends lost 5 bases at V and 1 base at J; junction bases unmatched: 5. The CDR3, as DNA: TGTGCCAGCAGTCCTGACAGGGCTTCCTACGAGCAGTACTTC. This codes for CASSPDRASYEQYF.

The genes are TRBV7-8 and TRBJ2-1; 7 bases match TRBD2. Germline V gene data show CDR1 as SGHVS and CDR2 as FQNEAQ. Trimming cost V 5 bases and J 7 bases; bases outside gene matches: 11. This CDR3 comprises 15 residues. CDR3 protein: CASSPGTTPANEQFF. Here the CDR3 DNA reads TGTGCCAGCAGCCCCGGGACTACCCCGGCGAATGAGCAGTTCTTC. Drawing the rest from reference TRBV7-8 and TRBJ2-1, the complete variable domain is GAGVSQSPRYKVAKRGQDVALRCDPISGHVSLFWYQQALGQGPEFLTYFQNEAQLDKSGLPSDRFFAERPEGSVSTLKIQRTQQEDSAVYLCASSPGTTPANEQFFGPGTRLTVL.

V gene TRBV13 combines with J gene TRBJ1-1; a weak D match, TRBD1 (5 bases). Germline values: CDR1 PRHDT, CDR2 FYEKMQ (reference sequence). The CDR3 spans 15 residues. V gave up 2 bases and J gave up 4 bases, with 14 bases separating them. The CDR3 spells CASSLLRGDGTEAFF. CDR3 nucleotides: TGTGCCAGCAGCTTACTTCGGGGGGATGGCACTGAAGCTTTCTTT.

For this clone: Other DNA sequences in this sample translate to the same CDR3. The chain employs TRBV19 and TRBJ2-7; D not certain. Germline V gene sequence: CDR1 LNHDA, CDR2 SQIVND (reference sequence). The V gene lost 1 base and the J gene lost 3 bases, with 13 bases spanning the gap. The CDR3 contains 15 residues. The CDR3 loop reads CASSIAPGTLYEQYF. CDR3 nucleotides: TGTGCCAGTAGTATAGCGCCAGGAACTCTCTACGAGCAGTACTTC. The full variable domain, completed using reference TRBV19 and TRBJ2-7, is DGGITQSPKYLFRKEGQNVTLSCEQNLNHDAMYWYRQDPGQGLRLIYYSQIVNDFQKGDIAEGYSVSREKKESFPLTVTSAQKNPTAFYLCASSIAPGTLYEQYFGPGTRLTVT.

The V gene is TRBV27, the J gene TRBJ2-3; D may be TRBD2 (5 bases). The CDR3 sequence is 17 residues long. V was clipped by 2 bases and J by 2 bases, with 17 bases between them. CDR1 and CDR2 (germline): MNHEY, SMNVEV (reference sequence). The CDR3: CASSLATGVGYTDTQYF. DNA of the CDR3: TGTGCCAGCAGTTTAGCAACCGGGGTCGGCTACACAGATACGCAGTATTTT.

The chain recombines TRBV2 with TRBJ2-3; 9 bases align to TRBD1. The junction had 3 bases not matched to a gene; V was cut back by 5 bases and J by 3 bases. Germline V gene data show CDR1 as SNHLY and CDR2 as FYNNEI. The CDR3 is 14 residues long. This CDR3 is CASSSGTGTDTQYF. In nucleotides, the CDR3 is TGTGCCAGCAGTTCCGGGACAGGGACAGATACGCAGTATTTT. The complete variable domain, with remaining parts taken from reference TRBV2 and TRBJ2-3, reads EPEVTQTPSHQVTQMGQEVILRCVPISNHLYFYWYRQILGQKVEFLVSFYNNEISEKSEIFDDQFSVERPDGSNFTLKIRSTKLEDSAMYFCASSSGTGTDTQYFGPGTRLTVL.

The rearrangement joins TRBV6-1 to TRBJ2-3; D perhaps matches TRBD1 (5 bases). Germline V lookup: CDR1 MNHNS, CDR2 SASEGT. CDR3 length equals 15 residues. V was cut by 1 base and J by 2 bases, with 10 bases left in between. The DNA for the CDR3 is TGTGCCAGCAGTGAAGGGAAGGGGCTCACAGATACGCAGTATTTT. Protein sequence: CASSEGKGLTDTQYF.

The CDR3 region has the DNA TGTGCCAGCAGTCCTCCCCAGTACAATGAGCAGTTCTTC. It is translated as CASSPPQYNEQFF. The chain carries TRBV6-1 and TRBJ2-1, with D unclear. The germline gives CDR1 MNHNS, CDR2 SASEGT. The CDR3 runs to 13 residues. Trimming removed 5 bases from V and 4 bases from J, with 9 bases in between.

CDR3 in amino acids: CASSAVGDRSVYEQYF. In DNA, the CDR3 is TGTGCCAGCAGCGCCGTAGGGGACAGGTCAGTCTACGAGCAGTACTTC. This rearrangement joins TRBV9 to TRBJ2-7; 8 nucleotides agree with TRBD1. After removal of 3 bases from V and 3 bases from J, the junction contained 11 bases not matched to a gene. Looked up from germline, CDR1 is SGDLS and CDR2 is YYNGEE. The length of the CDR3 is 16 residues.

The V call is TRBV19, the J call TRBJ2-1; TRBD2 might be the D (7 bases). CDR1 is LNHDA and CDR2 is SQIVND in the germline V gene (reference sequence). The CDR3 consists of 15 residues. V was trimmed by 7 bases and J by 4 bases, leaving 17 bases between them. The CDR3 is CASKGGAGVYNEQFF. The CDR3, as DNA: TGTGCCAGTAAAGGGGGGGCGGGAGTTTACAATGAGCAGTTCTTC. Full variable domain (remainder filled in from reference TRBV19 and TRBJ2-1): DGGITQSPKYLFRKEGQNVTLSCEQNLNHDAMYWYRQDPGQGLRLIYYSQIVNDFQKGDIAEGYSVSREKKESFPLTVTSAQKNPTAFYLCASKGGAGVYNEQFFGPGTRLTVL.

This chain joins TRBV7-2 and TRBJ2-7, with D possibly TRBD2 on 6 matching bases. Trimming took off 5 bases at V and 7 bases at J, with 12 bases between the two ends. The germline V gene encodes CDR1 SGHTA and CDR2 FQGNSA. The CDR3 sequence is 12 residues long. The CDR3 nucleotides are TGTGCCAGCAGCAATAGCGGCCGGGAGCAGTACTTC. It translates to CASSNSGREQYF.

In regard to this clone: Other DNA sequences in the sample encode the same CDR3. V and J are TRBV5-1 and TRBJ1-5, with no clear D. Germline CDR1 and CDR2: SGHRS and YFSETQ. This CDR3 is 13 amino acids long. The V and J ends lost 2 bases and 5 bases respectively, with 8 bases between them. The CDR3 nucleotides are TGCGCCAGCAGCTTACGCGGTGATCAGCCCCAGCATTTT. Its protein product is CASSLRGDQPQHF.

This clone has just one count. This sequence joins TRBV5-1 and TRBJ2-7; TRBD2 agrees at 11 bases. Germline CDR1 reads SGHRS; CDR2 reads YFSETQ. The ends lost 4 bases at V and 6 bases at J; junction bases unmatched: 6. The CDR3 has 14 residues. The CDR3 DNA reads TGCGCCAGCAGCATTAGCGGGAGGGATGGCGAGCAGTACTTC. Residues: CASSISGRDGEQYF.

V gene TRBV28 combines with J gene TRBJ1-5; D gene unclear. Per germline, CDR1 MDHEN and CDR2 SYDVKM. With 3 bases removed from V and 3 bases from J, the gap between germline ends came to 9 bases. The CDR3 is 14 amino acids. Here the CDR3 DNA reads TGTGCCAGCAGTTTGGGCCAGATCAATCAGCCCCAGCATTTT. This gives the protein CASSLGQINQPQHF.

V is TRBV15 and J is TRBJ1-4, with D perhaps matching TRBD1 (5 bases). The germline CDR1 and CDR2 sequences are LNHNV and YYDKDF (reference sequence). The CDR3 length is 15 residues. Trimming left V 0 bases short and J 8 bases short, with 13 bases between. This CDR3 is CATSRDSGAGEKLFF. The CDR3, as DNA: TGTGCCACCAGCAGAGATTCAGGAGCAGGGGAAAAACTGTTTTTT.

This rearrangement joins TRBV4-1 to TRBJ2-5, with D possibly being TRBD2 (5 bases). Trimming removed 0 bases from V and 5 bases from J, with 16 bases in between. The CDR3 runs to 16 residues. In germline, CDR1 is MGHRA, CDR2 YSYEKL. CDR3 sequence (DNA): TGCGCCAGCAGCCAAGAAGGCTCCGGGATGGGGGAGACCCAGTACTTC. Its protein is CASSQEGSGMGETQYF.

The chain recombines TRBV29-1 with TRBJ2-1; TRBD2 matches 11 bases. The CDR3 is 13 amino acids. CDR1 is SQVTM, CDR2 ANQGSEA, per germline. The J segment lost 11 bases and the V segment lost 2 bases, leaving 5 bases of the junction unmatched. The CDR3 DNA reads TGCAGCGTTGAATTCCTAGCGGGGGGCCAGCAGTTCTTC. Its protein product is CSVEFLAGGQQFF.

V usage is TRBV6-4 and J usage is TRBJ2-2; 8 bases agree with TRBD1. This CDR3 is 15 amino acids long. The V gene's germline CDR1 is MRHNA and CDR2 SNTAGT. V shed 8 bases, J shed 4 bases, and the junction held 9 bases outside the gene matches. The CDR3 sequence is CASRQSQGGTGELFF. As DNA, the CDR3 is TGTGCCAGCCGACAATCACAGGGGGGCACCGGGGAGCTGTTTTTT.

This rearrangement joins TRBV20-1 to TRBJ2-2, with D hard to call. The V end lost 5 bases, the J end lost 5 bases, and 6 bases lay between the germline ends. This CDR3 contains 11 residues. Per the germline V gene, CDR1 is DFQATT and CDR2 is SNEGSKA (reference sequence). Here the CDR3 DNA reads TGCAGTGCTCCCTATACCGGGGAGCTGTTTTTT. This codes for CSAPYTGELFF.

V gene TRBV5-1 combines with J gene TRBJ1-2; D gene ambiguous. Germline values: CDR1 SGHRS, CDR2 YFSETQ. The V and J ends lost 0 bases and 4 bases respectively, with 16 bases between them. CDR3 length equals 16 residues. CDR3 in amino acids: CASSLVQAGEIYGYTF. The CDR3 DNA follows: TGCGCCAGCAGCTTGGTTCAGGCAGGCGAAATCTATGGCTACACCTTC.